These 26 T cell receptor beta chains originate from one sample sequenced in a study of T cell responses to AZD1222 COVID-19 vaccine. Profiling relied on immunoSEQ multiplex PCR, and the TCRdb table lists in-frame clones only, not all of them. The data contain about 200,000 clones, approximately 90% of them singletons. The sequences come from peripheral blood, collected 28 days after the second AZD1222 dose. The receptors were sampled from an adult who received the AZD1222 COVID-19 vaccine.

V is TRBV4-2 and J is TRBJ2-4; tentatively, D is TRBD1 or TRBD2 (5 bases each). The CDR3 is 17 amino acids. CDR1 is LGHNA and CDR2 is YNFKEQ in the germline V gene. The ends were cut back, 0 bases at V and 0 bases at J, with 12 bases in the middle. CDR3 in amino acids: CASSQDRDGRAKNIQYF. In nucleotides, the CDR3 is TGTGCCAGCAGCCAAGATAGGGACGGCCGAGCCAAAAACATTCAGTACTTC.

The chain employs TRBV5-1 and TRBJ2-2; D could derive from TRBD1 or TRBD2 (5 bases each). The CDR3 runs 15 residues. CDR1 is SGHRS and CDR2 is YFSETQ in the germline V gene. Trimming took off 4 bases at V and 4 bases at J, with 14 bases between the two ends. This chain's CDR3 is CASSKTAVGTGELFF. In nucleotides, the CDR3 is TGCGCCAGCAGCAAGACAGCGGTGGGCACCGGGGAGCTGTTTTTT.

V usage is TRBV5-5 and J usage is TRBJ1-5; D is perhaps TRBD1 (6 bases). The CDR3 runs to 14 residues. The germline CDR1 and CDR2 sequences are SGHKS and YYEKEE (reference sequence). Trimming cost V 4 bases and J 7 bases, with 15 bases left between them. CDR3 nucleotide sequence: TGTGCCAGCAGCCTTCTACCAGGGGCCCAGCCCCAGCATTTT. This codes for CASSLLPGAQPQHF. The whole variable domain, filled in from reference TRBV5-5 and TRBJ1-5, reads DAGVTQSPTHLIKTRGQQVTLRCSPISGHKSVSWYQQVLGQGPQFIFQYYEKEERGRGNFPDRFSARQFPNYSSELNVNALLLGDSALYLCASSLLPGAQPQHFGDGTRLSIL.

The chain joins TRBV2 to TRBJ1-1, with D tentatively TRBD1 (6 bases). CDR3 length: 13 residues. The germline CDR1 and CDR2 sequences are SNHLY and FYNNEI. Trimming left V 9 bases short and J 3 bases short, with 14 bases between. The CDR3 is CARGAREDTEAFF. The DNA for the CDR3 is TGTGCCAGGGGGGCCAGGGAGGACACTGAAGCTTTCTTT. Looking up the rest from reference TRBV2 and TRBJ1-1 gives the full variable domain: EPEVTQTPSHQVTQMGQEVILRCVPISNHLYFYWYRQILGQKVEFLVSFYNNEISEKSEIFDDQFSVERPDGSNFTLKIRSTKLEDSAMYFCARGAREDTEAFFGQGTRLTVV.

The chain couples TRBV5-1 to TRBJ2-5, with 12 bases fitting TRBD1. The germline CDR1 and CDR2 sequences are SGHRS and YFSETQ. The V gene end was trimmed by 3 bases and the J gene end by 5 bases; junction bases not matched to a gene: 11. The CDR3 has 17 amino acids. The CDR3 DNA is TGCGCCAGCAGCTCCGGGACAGGGGGCCTAGCGAGGGAGACCCAGTACTTC. Translation: CASSSGTGGLARETQYF.

The rearrangement joins TRBV27 to TRBJ1-6; no clear D. This CDR3 spans 13 amino acids. Trimming cost V 2 bases and J 5 bases, with 4 bases left between them. CDR1 and CDR2 (germline): MNHEY, SMNVEV (reference sequence). CDR3 in amino acids: CASSLRDNSPLHF. The CDR3 DNA follows: TGTGCCAGCAGTTTACGGGATAATTCACCCCTCCACTTT.

This rearrangement joins TRBV3-1 (or the pseudogene TRBV3-2) to TRBJ2-4; a weak D match, TRBD1 (5 bases). This CDR3 is built from 14 residues. Germline CDR1 is LGHDT and CDR2 is YNNKEL (reference sequence). Trimming cost V 1 base and J 3 bases, with 7 bases left between them. The CDR3 DNA follows: TGTGCCAGCAGCCAAGCACAGGTCAAAAACATTCAGTACTTC. As protein: CASSQAQVKNIQYF.

The chain uses TRBV10-2 and TRBJ1-1; D unclear. The CDR3 runs to 16 residues. V was trimmed by 0 bases and J by 1 base, leaving 12 bases between them. The germline CDR1 and CDR2 sequences are WSHSY and SAAADI. CDR3 protein: CASSESPRAGNTEAFF. CDR3 nucleotide sequence: TGCGCCAGCAGTGAGTCCCCGAGAGCCGGGAACACTGAAGCTTTCTTT.

V is TRBV4-1 and J is TRBJ1-5, with D hard to call. Germline V gives CDR1 MGHRA, CDR2 YSYEKL. CDR3 length: 15 amino acids. V lost 1 base and J lost 12, with 19 bases in between. The CDR3 nucleotides are TGCGCCAGCAGCCAAGCGGCGAACTCAGCCAACCTCCAGCATTTT. Translating it yields CASSQAANSANLQHF.

V gene TRBV6-5 combines with J gene TRBJ2-7; D unclear. The germline CDR1 and CDR2 sequences are MNHEY and SVGAGI. CDR3 size: 15 residues. V lost 4 bases and J lost 6, with 19 bases in between. The CDR3 here is CASSFRVLIKGEQYF. The DNA of the CDR3 is TGTGCCAGCAGTTTTAGGGTTCTAATCAAAGGCGAGCAGTACTTC.

This chain joins TRBV13 and TRBJ2-5, with D hard to call. V lost 1 base and J 0 bases, leaving 15 bases between the germline ends. The CDR3 sequence is 17 residues long. Germline V CDR1 and CDR2: PRHDT, FYEKMQ (reference sequence). CDR3 amino acids: CASSLAQGLLYQETQYF. The CDR3 bases are TGTGCCAGCAGCTTAGCCCAAGGGCTGTTGTACCAAGAGACCCAGTACTTC.

The chain links TRBV29-1 to TRBJ1-2, with 7 nucleotides matching TRBD1. V trimming: 8 bases; J trimming: 4 bases; junction bases outside the gene matches: 10. CDR1 is SQVTM and CDR2 is ANQGSEA in the germline V gene. This CDR3 has 13 residues. Here the CDR3 reads CSFGQADTYGYTF. CDR3 nucleotide sequence: TGCAGCTTTGGACAGGCAGACACCTATGGCTACACCTTC.

V and J are TRBV9 and TRBJ1-2, with D possibly being TRBD1 (5 bases). The CDR3 contains 13 residues. V was cut by 2 bases and J by 1 base, with 6 bases left in between. In germline, CDR1 is SGDLS, CDR2 YYNGEE. The CDR3 is CASSVQGNYGYTF. For the CDR3, the DNA is TGTGCCAGCAGCGTCCAGGGTAACTATGGCTACACCTTC.

V is TRBV19 and J is TRBJ2-6; unclear D gene. Germline V CDR1 and CDR2: LNHDA, SQIVND (reference sequence). Trimming removed 4 bases from V and 0 bases from J, with 4 bases in between. This CDR3 spans 14 amino acids. The CDR3 DNA follows: TGTGCCAGTAGTACGAGCTCTGGGGCCAACGTCCTGACTTTC. Protein: CASSTSSGANVLTF.

The chain carries TRBV4-1 and TRBJ2-7; 10 nucleotides agree with TRBD1. Trimming at V came to 1 base and at J to 2 bases, leaving 2 bases not matched to a gene. The CDR3 extends over 15 amino acids. The V gene's germline CDR1 is MGHRA and CDR2 YSYEKL. The CDR3 region is CASSQGTGGPYEQYF. The CDR3 nucleotides read TGCGCCAGCAGCCAAGGGACAGGGGGGCCCTACGAGCAGTACTTC.

This chain joins TRBV10-2 and TRBJ1-1; 8 bases are a match to TRBD1. V shed 2 bases, J shed 5 bases, and the junction held 13 bases outside the gene matches. Germline lookup yields CDR1 WSHSY and CDR2 SAAADI. The CDR3 loop spans 17 amino acids. CDR3 sequence (DNA): TGCGCCAGCAGTGAGCCCATTCATCGGACAGGGAGGACTGAAGCTTTCTTT. Translation gives CASSEPIHRTGRTEAFF.

The CDR3 protein is CASSFWGEGYGYTF. CDR3 coding DNA: TGTGCCAGCAGTTTCTGGGGGGAAGGCTATGGCTACACCTTC. The chain employs TRBV28 and TRBJ1-2, with D tentatively TRBD1 (5 bases). The CDR3 consists of 14 residues. CDR1 is MDHEN, CDR2 SYDVKM, per germline. Trimming stripped 3 bases from V and 4 bases from J, with 12 bases between.

CDR3 sequence reads: CASSYAGDYEQYF. CDR3 DNA: TGTGCCAGCAGTTACGCGGGAGACTACGAGCAGTACTTC. V usage is TRBV6-2 or TRBV6-3 and J usage is TRBJ2-7, with 7 positions matching TRBD2. This CDR3 spans 13 amino acids. Germline V gives CDR1 MNHEY, CDR2 SVGEGT. V lost 2 bases to trimming and J lost 3 bases; unmatched junction nucleotides: 1.

This chain uses TRBV4-1 with TRBJ1-2, with 9 nucleotides matching TRBD1. The CDR3 runs to 13 residues. V was clipped by 4 bases and J by 8 bases; unmatched bases: 5. Per the germline V gene, CDR1 is MGHRA and CDR2 is YSYEKL. CDR3 DNA sequence: TGCGCCAGCAGCCTTACAGGGGGCAAAGGCTACACCTTC. The encoded protein is CASSLTGGKGYTF.

This chain links TRBV4-1 with TRBJ2-7; TRBD2 is a possible D gene (5 bases). V was shortened by 3 bases and J by 6 bases, with 15 bases between the two germline ends. The CDR3 sequence is 14 residues long. The germline gives CDR1 MGHRA, CDR2 YSYEKL. CDR3 protein: CASSQWEPSVEQYF. The DNA of the CDR3 is TGCGCCAGCAGCCAGTGGGAGCCATCGGTCGAGCAGTACTTC.

The gene calls are TRBV30 and TRBJ1-2, with 7 bases matching TRBD1. V was clipped by 3 bases and J by 0 bases; unmatched bases: 1. CDR3 size: 13 residues. From germline, CDR1 is GTSNPN and CDR2 SVGIG (reference sequence). The CDR3 DNA sequence: TGTGCCTGGAGGGACAGGACTAACTATGGCTACACCTTC. It specifies CAWRDRTNYGYTF.

This chain joins TRBV29-1 and TRBJ2-3; D is undetermined. Trimming stripped 3 bases from V and 6 bases from J, with 4 bases between. Germline values: CDR1 SQVTM, CDR2 ANQGSEA. This CDR3 contains 10 residues. The CDR3 loop reads CSVEGDTQYF. The CDR3 DNA sequence: TGCAGCGTTGAGGGGGATACGCAGTATTTT.

The chain combines TRBV15 with TRBJ1-2; 9 bases map to TRBD1. J lost 6 bases, V lost 5 bases, and 7 bases had no gene match. The CDR3 runs to 14 residues. In germline, CDR1 is LNHNV, CDR2 YYDKDF (reference sequence). The CDR3 DNA sequence: TGTGCCACCAGCGCGGACAGGGGAAGGGATGGCTACACCTTC. It specifies CATSADRGRDGYTF. The full variable domain, with the rest looked up from reference TRBV15 and TRBJ1-2, is DAMVIQNPRYQVTQFGKPVTLSCSQTLNHNVMYWYQQKSSQAPKLLFHYYDKDFNNEADTPDNFQSRRPNTSFCFLDIRSPGLGDTAMYLCATSADRGRDGYTFGSGTRLTVV.

The chain is built from TRBV27 and TRBJ2-2; D gene uncertain. The ends were cut back, 5 bases at V and 10 bases at J, with 14 bases in the middle. The CDR3 spans 13 residues. Germline-derived CDR1 and CDR2 are MNHEY and SMNVEV (reference sequence). The CDR3 here is CASSHNPPAELFF. Here the CDR3 DNA reads TGTGCCAGCAGTCACAATCCGCCGGCGGAGCTGTTTTTT.

The sample holds one count of this clone. The chain carries TRBV3-1 (or the pseudogene TRBV3-2) and TRBJ1-1, with D possibly matching TRBD1 (5 bases). Trimming stripped 3 bases from V and 5 bases from J, with 13 bases between. Germline assignment: CDR1 LGHDT and CDR2 YNNKEL (reference sequence). The CDR3 extends over 14 amino acids. This chain's CDR3 is CASSQPGVGTEAFF. The CDR3 nucleotides are TGTGCCAGCAGCCAGCCGGGGGTGGGTACTGAAGCTTTCTTT.

The V call is TRBV7-9, the J call TRBJ1-1, with a weak D call TRBD1 (5 bases). Trimming took off 5 bases at V and 1 base at J, with 14 bases between the two ends. This CDR3 comprises 15 residues. Germline V gene sequence: CDR1 SEHNR, CDR2 FQNEAQ (reference sequence). CDR3 sequence reads: CASSLWDPGNTEAFF. The DNA of the CDR3 is TGTGCCAGCAGCCTATGGGACCCGGGGAACACTGAAGCTTTCTTT. Drawing the rest from reference TRBV7-9 and TRBJ1-1, the complete variable domain is DTGVSQNPRHKITKRGQNVTFRCDPISEHNRLYWYRQTLGQGPEFLTYFQNEAQLEKSRLLSDRFSAERPKGSFSTLEIQRTEQGDSAMYLCASSLWDPGNTEAFFGQGTRLTVV.